Listed here are 18 T cell receptor beta chains from one sample, sequenced in a study of blood T cells in healthy people across ages. The authors ran a second PCR of 7 to 11 cycles using a sample-barcoded 5' primer and a J-beta primer mix. TCRdb used MiXCR to reprocess the 5' RACE reads, holding one entry per CDR3 protein. The repertoire has about 1,500,000 distinct CDR3 sequences, roughly 40% of them found once; the top ten carry under 8%. Sequencing was carried out using blood. These TCRs come from a woman aged 18-29 years in good health.

The J gene is TRBJ2-1, the V gene TRBV28, with TRBD2 as a possible D gene (5 bases). There are 11 residues in the CDR3. Germline CDR1 MDHEN, CDR2 SYDVKM. V was pared by 8 bases and J by 6 bases, with 8 bases between. The CDR3 reads CASGERNEQFF. In DNA form, the CDR3 reads TGTGCCAGCGGGGAGCGCAATGAGCAGTTCTTC.

This clonotype was counted only a few times. The chain is built from TRBV5-1 and TRBJ2-1; the match to TRBD2 covers 7 bases. The CDR3 covers 16 residues. The V gene's germline CDR1 is SGHRS and CDR2 YFSETQ. The V gene end was trimmed by 0 bases and the J gene end by 0 bases; junction bases not matched to a gene: 3. The CDR3: CASSLESGGSYNEQFF. As DNA, the CDR3 is TGCGCCAGCAGCTTGGAGTCGGGAGGCTCCTACAATGAGCAGTTCTTC.

The chain has TRBV3-1 and TRBJ2-5; tentative D call: TRBD2 (6 bases). V was cut by 6 bases and J by 2 bases, with 13 bases left in between. Germline assignment: CDR1 LGHDT and CDR2 YNNKEL (reference sequence). The CDR3 covers 14 residues. In nucleotides, the CDR3 is TGTGCCAGCAGGCAGGGACTCCCACAAGAGACCCAGTACTTC. Encoded protein: CASRQGLPQETQYF.

This chain connects TRBV20-1 to TRBJ1-1, with D perhaps TRBD1 (5 bases). The CDR3 contains 13 residues. Germline loops: CDR1 DFQATT, CDR2 SNEGSKA (reference sequence). Trimming removed 7 bases from V and 4 bases from J, with 16 bases in between. This chain's CDR3 is CSVLTPGGTEAFF. CDR3 in DNA: TGCAGTGTGCTCACACCGGGGGGCACTGAAGCTTTCTTT.

The V and J genes are TRBV12-3 or TRBV12-4 and TRBJ2-3, with 8 positions matching TRBD2. CDR3 length: 14 amino acids. V lost 7 bases and J lost 2; bases outside the gene matches: 5. The CDR3 bases are TGTGCCAGCACCTTAGCGGGGACCACAGATACGCAGTATTTT. Its protein product is CASTLAGTTDTQYF.

The chain has TRBV6-5 and TRBJ1-4; D gene uncertain. V lost 6 bases to trimming and J lost 8 bases, with 13 bases between them. This CDR3 region has 13 residues. The germline V gene has CDR1 MNHEY and CDR2 SVGAGI. The CDR3 loop reads CASRVPREEKLFF. Here the CDR3 DNA reads TGTGCCAGCAGGGTACCTAGGGAGGAAAAACTGTTTTTT.

This clonotype was picked up a small number of times. This chain connects TRBV7-3 to TRBJ2-5; perhaps TRBD2 as D (5 bases). The last part of the DNA fits TRBJ2-7 better; the J call may be wrong. This CDR3 has 13 amino acids. Germline loops: CDR1 SGHTA, CDR2 FQGTGA. Here the CDR3 reads CASSLSREDEQYF. In DNA form, the CDR3 reads TGTGCCAGCAGCTTATCTCGGGAAGACGAGCAGTACTTC.

This clonotype was detected only a few times. The chain employs TRBV7-8 and TRBJ1-2, with 7 positions matching TRBD1. Losses at the gene ends were 5 bases for V and 8 bases for J; bases not matched to a gene: 14. The V gene's germline CDR1 is SGHVS and CDR2 FQNEAQ. This CDR3 is built from 15 residues. In DNA form, the CDR3 reads TGTGCCAGCAGCCCGAGGGGACAGATGAGAGGAGGCTACACCTTC. Amino acid sequence: CASSPRGQMRGGYTF.

The V and J genes are TRBV20-1 and TRBJ2-1, with D perhaps matching TRBD2 (7 bases). Trimming removed 6 bases from V and 2 bases from J, with 14 bases in between. The germline V gene has CDR1 DFQATT and CDR2 SNEGSKA (reference sequence). The CDR3 has 14 residues. DNA of the CDR3: TGCAGTGCGGACGGGGAGGGGGCCTACAATGAGCAGTTCTTC. Translating it yields CSADGEGAYNEQFF.

This chain connects TRBV28 to TRBJ2-1; 7 nucleotides agree with TRBD1. V was clipped by 6 bases and J by 12 bases; unmatched bases: 14. Germline CDR1 and CDR2: MDHEN and SYDVKM. CDR3 size: 14 residues. The CDR3 loop is CASRTTGTGDRQFF. In nucleotides, the CDR3 is TGTGCCAGCAGGACGACAGGGACCGGAGATCGGCAGTTCTTC.

CDR3 bases: TGCAGTGCTAGAAGAGGGGCCGACTACAATGAGCAGTTCTTC. This encodes CSARRGADYNEQFF. The chain joins TRBV20-1 to TRBJ2-1; D tentatively fits TRBD1 or TRBD2 (5 bases each). Germline V lookup: CDR1 DFQATT, CDR2 SNEGSKA (reference sequence). The V end was cut by 2 bases, the J end by 3 bases, with 11 bases between. The CDR3 length is 14 residues.

The rearrangement uses TRBV18 and TRBJ2-3; 10 nucleotides line up with TRBD1. V was pared by 3 bases and J by 3 bases, with 15 bases of the junction left unmatched. The V gene's germline CDR1 is KGHSH and CDR2 LQKENI. This CDR3 contains 19 residues. CDR3 coding DNA: TGTGCCAGCTCACCCGGCCCGGGGGACAGGGGATGGAGTACAGATACGCAGTATTTT. Its translation: CASSPGPGDRGWSTDTQYF.

This clonotype was seen ten or more times. The V call is TRBV29-1, the J call TRBJ2-3, with a weak D call TRBD1 (6 bases). This CDR3 has 13 residues. Deletions cut 7 bases from V and 4 bases from J, with 15 bases between. Germline CDR1 is SQVTM and CDR2 is ANQGSEA. This CDR3 is CSGRQVGSDTQYF. The CDR3 region has the DNA TGCAGCGGCCGACAGGTTGGGTCAGATACGCAGTATTTT.

The chain has TRBV4-2 and TRBJ2-1; TRBD2 matches 10 bases. CDR1 LGHNA and CDR2 YNFKEQ come from the germline V gene. With V trimmed by 0 bases and J by 2 bases, 7 bases remained unmatched. There are 18 residues in the CDR3. The CDR3 sequence: CASSQDRAGGGAYNEQFF. CDR3 nucleotides: TGTGCCAGCAGCCAAGATCGAGCGGGAGGGGGCGCCTACAATGAGCAGTTCTTC.

The rearrangement joins TRBV10-1 to TRBJ2-3, with D uncertain. V was cut by 8 bases and J by 4 bases, with 19 bases left in between. Germline V gene lookup returns CDR1 WNHNN and CDR2 SYGVQD (reference sequence). This CDR3 has 15 amino acids. The CDR3 loop reads CASPLIVRFADTQYF. Written as DNA, the CDR3 is TGCGCCAGCCCCCTGATAGTCCGATTCGCAGATACGCAGTATTTT.

The rearrangement joins TRBV12-3 or TRBV12-4 to TRBJ2-3; D gene uncertain. The V end was cut by 2 bases, the J end by 4 bases, with 7 bases between. This CDR3 region has 13 residues. The CDR3 DNA follows: TGTGCCAGCAGTTTAAAGACGTCAGATACGCAGTATTTT. Its translation: CASSLKTSDTQYF.

This chain links TRBV20-1 with TRBJ2-1, with D unclear. The CDR3 runs to 10 residues. Germline CDR1 DFQATT, CDR2 SNEGSKA (reference sequence). CDR3 loop: CSFLDNEQFF. Written as DNA, the CDR3 is TGCAGCTTCCTTGACAATGAGCAGTTCTTC.

This chain connects TRBV12-3 or TRBV12-4 to TRBJ2-5; 9 nucleotides align to TRBD2. This CDR3 spans 14 amino acids. After removal of 8 bases from V and 11 bases from J, the junction contained 15 bases not matched to a gene. CDR3 residues: CASRSGRAPGEQYF. CDR3 DNA: TGTGCCAGCCGTAGCGGGAGAGCCCCTGGGGAGCAGTACTTC.